This T cell receptor beta chain was recovered during a study of T cells in Graves' hyperthyroidism and ophthalmopathy. RNA transcripts provided the source from which TCR beta CDR3 regions were amplified. TCR CDR3 regions were first amplified by RT-PCR with HTBI primers. MiXCR was run by TCRdb on the multiplex PCR reads, yielding one entry per CDR3 protein. Among under 400,000 distinct CDR3 sequences listed, 15% were seen once. This clonotype has at least ten counts. Ophthalmopathy in the patients scored at least 3 on Clinical Activity Score and at least 4 on NOSPECS grade, lasting under 3 months. This CDR3 contains 14 residues. The V and J ends lost 0 bases and 5 bases respectively, with 11 bases between them. Germline V lookup: CDR1 SGHTA, CDR2 FQGNSA.

The V and J genes are TRBV7-2 and TRBJ2-7; D is undetermined. This receptor was taken from a woman aged 55-70 years with Graves' ophthalmopathy. The sample was blood. Written as DNA, the CDR3 is TGTGCCAGCAGCTTAGCGCCGGTAGGTCACGAGCAGTACTTC. Its translation is CASSLAPVGHEQYF.